This T cell receptor (beta chain) was captured in a study of T cells in Graves' hyperthyroidism and ophthalmopathy. This clonotype was picked up one time. At one end, the junction sequence differs from germline, possibly due to a read error. Each person with ophthalmopathy scored at least 3 on the Clinical Activity Score, reached NOSPECS grade 4 or higher, and had been ill under 3 months. Diagnosing involved the use of clinical symptoms, serum thyroxine and TRAb, thyroid ultrasound and orbital computed tomography. The CDR3 spans 15 residues. The germline gives CDR1 SGHAT, CDR2 FQNNGV. Amplification yielded TCR beta CDR3 regions, with RNA transcripts as the source. With the HTBI primer set, the TCR CDR3 went through a first round of RT-PCR. TCRdb reprocessed the multiplex PCR reads via MiXCR and lists one record per CDR3 protein. This table holds fewer than 450,000 distinct CDR3 sequences, 18% found once.

The genes are TRBV11-2 and TRBJ1-3, with 7 bases matching TRBD1. The clonotype was recovered from a man aged 18-30 years with Graves' ophthalmopathy. Sequenced material: blood. CDR3 DNA: TGTGCCGGCAGTTTTTTCGGGACAGAGGGAAACACCATATATTTT. It yields the protein CAGSFFGTEGNTIYF.